These T cell receptor beta chains were read from a single sample in a study of shared clonotypes between healthy human individuals. Sequencing used immunoSEQ multiplex PCR; TCRdb keeps in-frame clones, though not all of them. Of roughly 650,000 clones detected, 95% to 96% appear once; the ten largest clones hold 0.095% to 0.13%. Sequenced input: naive CD8+ T cells sorted from blood. These receptors came from a woman in her twenties or thirties in good health. CDR3s include the opening cysteine and the closing phenylalanine or tryptophan.

TRBV4-1 | CASSLLAGGRNEQFF
TRBV28 | CASSLEQHNQPQHF
TRBV6-5 | CASSSGPYNEQFF
TRBV28 | CASSPDYNEQFF
TRBV7-9 | CASSLTGDGYTF
TRBV5-8 | CASSLERTSPHTDTQYF
TRBV6-5 | CASRVVAEVYNEQFF
TRBV7-2 | CASSLYVITYEQYF
TRBV27 | CASRGSHEQYF
TRBV27 | CASSPELGRTPSYTF
TRBV29-1 | CSVVGDAYEQYF
TRBV27 | CASRLIGAEGQPQHF
TRBV19 | CASSIEADDYNNGRPEQYF
TRBV23-1 | CASSQVGEEGNIQYF
TRBV18 | CASSPLAGADEQFF
TRBV27 | CASSLRQFYGYTF
TRBV5-6 | CASSGGGDEQFF
TRBV2 | CASEQGVKGYTF
TRBV2 | CASSEDYEQYF
TRBV27 | CASSLIGAKGGLAGYYEQYF
TRBV27 | CASGRGFYEQYF
TRBV4-1 | CASRLEIASTDTQYF
TRBV27 | CASSLGEFYEQYF
TRBV10-3 | CAIGGPDTQYF
TRBV7-2 | CASSIGTSGILADTQYF
TRBV28 | CASSSPKEGNTEAFF
TRBV9 | CASSVGLAFVPDTQYF
TRBV4-1 | CASSPSMGHNEQFF
TRBV7-9 | CASSRDRVGEQYF
TRBV9 | CASSGQGGAGELFF
TRBV25-1 | CATATAAYEQYF
TRBV28 | CASRASGRNEQFF
TRBV27 | CASSLFYSGPEAEQYF
TRBV21-1 | CAVQVCVSEQYF
TRBV28 | CASRSHLAGVYEQYF
TRBV7-2 | CASSLVGGTQYF
TRBV7-7 | CASSAQLAGVDNEQFF
TRBV13 | CASSGTGWGTEAFF
TRBV27 | CASSPTQRRNTGELFF
TRBV28 | CASSFRATDTQYF
TRBV7-8 | CASSLFDSGVTYNEQFF
TRBV5-4 | CASSLGVSDAQFF
TRBV10-2 | CASSDERGPAGEQFF
TRBV11-2 | CASSLVPGESNEQFF
TRBV4-1 | CASSQPLGGKGEQYF
TRBV6-5 | CASRDTPYEQYF
TRBV28 | CASTPEIGGNQPQHF
TRBV7-9 | CASSLRIEQFF